These 22 T cell receptor beta chains share one sample of origin, sequenced in a study of blood T cell repertoires in COVID-19. Produced via immunoSEQ multiplex PCR; TCRdb's table is partial and in-frame only. The sample shows about 430,000 clones, 70% to 90% of them seen only once. Sequenced input: PBMCs or T cells enriched from blood (not recorded which). These receptors were obtained from a woman between 18 and 29 years old who had been exposed to COVID-19.

This clone was found once. The chain carries TRBV4-3 and TRBJ2-7, with TRBD2 as a possible D gene (5 bases). This CDR3 has 16 amino acids. Germline CDR1 and CDR2: LGHNA and YSLEER. The V end lost 0 bases, the J end lost 2 bases, and 14 bases lay between the germline ends. The CDR3 sequence is CASSQDLAGRPYEQYF. As DNA, the CDR3 is TGCGCCAGCAGCCAAGATCTCGCGGGCCGACCCTACGAGCAGTACTTC.

The chain employs TRBV6-5 and TRBJ1-3; TRBD1 matches 8 bases. The CDR3 has 15 residues. Germline CDR1 is MNHEY and CDR2 is SVGAGI. The CDR3 loop is CASYLGTGSGNTIYF. CDR3 bases: TGTGCTAGCTACCTAGGGACAGGCTCTGGAAACACCATATATTTT.

This clone was picked up a small number of times. The chain employs TRBV30 and TRBJ1-5, with 10 bases matching TRBD1. The CDR3 length is 13 residues. The germline V gene has CDR1 GTSNPN and CDR2 SVGIG (reference sequence). Trimming cost V 3 bases and J 4 bases; bases outside gene matches: 0. The CDR3 coding sequence is TGTGCCTGGAGGGACAGGGGGAATCAGCCCCAGCATTTT. This gives the protein CAWRDRGNQPQHF.

The chain uses TRBV19 and TRBJ1-1, with D unresolved. Looked up from germline, CDR1 is LNHDA and CDR2 is SQIVND (reference sequence). The CDR3 is 13 amino acids. V lost 5 bases and J 1 base, leaving 8 bases between the germline ends. CDR3 region: CASSAHQNTEAFF. CDR3 coding DNA: TGTGCCAGTAGTGCGCACCAGAACACTGAAGCTTTCTTT.

This clone has a handful of counts. The chain recombines TRBV5-5 with TRBJ1-1; D is uncertain. Germline CDR1 and CDR2: SGHKS and YYEKEE (reference sequence). CDR3 size: 16 residues. V lost 0 bases to trimming and J lost 0 bases, with 12 bases between them. For the CDR3, the DNA is TGTGCCAGCAGCTTGGAGATCACACGCATGAACACTGAAGCTTTCTTT. This encodes CASSLEITRMNTEAFF.

V usage is TRBV18 and J usage is TRBJ1-5; D not resolved. The CDR3 extends over 12 amino acids. Germline CDR1 reads KGHSH; CDR2 reads LQKENI. V gave up 6 bases and J gave up 0 bases, with 3 bases separating them. The CDR3 reads CASSYSNQPQHF. The CDR3 DNA reads as TGTGCCAGCTCTTATAGCAATCAGCCCCAGCATTTT.

This clone has just a few counts. The chain carries TRBV12-3 or TRBV12-4 and TRBJ1-4, with 10 bases that match TRBD1. The CDR3 contains 13 residues. Unmatched junction bases numbered 0, after V lost 4 bases and J lost 7 bases. CDR3 sequence (DNA): TGTGCCAGCAGTTGGACAGGGGGTGAAAAACTGTTTTTT. Its translation is CASSWTGGEKLFF.

This rearrangement joins TRBV28 to TRBJ1-6; 11 bases line up with TRBD1. The V gene end was trimmed by 3 bases and the J gene end by 7 bases; junction bases not matched to a gene: 5. Germline loops: CDR1 MDHEN, CDR2 SYDVKM. The CDR3 is 16 residues long. The CDR3 loop is CASSFDGTGGNSPLHF. CDR3 coding DNA: TGTGCCAGCAGTTTCGACGGGACAGGGGGGAATTCACCCCTCCACTTT.

The chain joins TRBV6-6 to TRBJ2-7; the D gene is possibly TRBD1 (6 bases). The V and J ends lost 3 bases and 0 bases respectively, with 12 bases between them. This CDR3 is built from 15 residues. Germline CDR1 and CDR2: MNHNY and SVGAGI (reference sequence). The CDR3 DNA reads as TGTGCCAGCAGTTATTTAAGGGGGAGCTCCTACGAGCAGTACTTC. Amino acids: CASSYLRGSSYEQYF.

This sequence joins TRBV10-3 and TRBJ2-7; D is unclear. This CDR3 is 13 amino acids long. Germline CDR1 and CDR2: ENHRY and SYGVKD. The V gene lost 5 bases and the J gene lost 3 bases, with 11 bases spanning the gap. Here the CDR3 reads CAISLPPGYEQYF. As DNA, the CDR3 is TGTGCCATCAGTCTCCCGCCGGGCTACGAGCAGTACTTC.

DNA for the CDR3: TGCGCCAGCAGCCAAAAGGAGACCAGGGTCAGGGACTATGGCTACACCTTC. Translation: CASSQKETRVRDYGYTF. The rearrangement links TRBV4-1 to TRBJ1-2; D is perhaps TRBD1 (5 bases). Trimming removed 2 bases from V and 3 bases from J, with 19 bases in between. The CDR3 is 17 residues long. Germline-derived CDR1 and CDR2 are MGHRA and YSYEKL.

This clone was recorded once. V usage is TRBV5-5 and J usage is TRBJ1-1, with TRBD1 matching over 10 bases. Germline-derived CDR1 and CDR2 are SGHKS and YYEKEE (reference sequence). Trimming took 4 bases from V and 4 from J; bases not matched to a gene: 7. The CDR3 covers 15 residues. The CDR3 here is CASSPRGQGFTEAFF. The CDR3 nucleotides read TGTGCCAGCAGCCCAAGGGGACAGGGGTTCACTGAAGCTTTCTTT.

This clone appeared once. This chain links TRBV9 with TRBJ2-1; D is perhaps TRBD2 (5 bases). The V end was cut by 4 bases, the J end by 5 bases, with 25 bases between. The CDR3 is made up of 18 amino acids. Germline V gene sequence: CDR1 SGDLS, CDR2 YYNGEE. CDR3 DNA sequence: TGTGCCAGCAGCCCGAGGATCCCTTTGAGTCCGGGAAACAATGAGCAGTTCTTC. Residues: CASSPRIPLSPGNNEQFF.

The chain employs TRBV28 and TRBJ2-1; weak D call: TRBD1 (6 bases). Germline values: CDR1 MDHEN, CDR2 SYDVKM. The CDR3 contains 14 residues. Trimming removed 4 bases at V and 2 bases at J, with 9 bases between. The chain's CDR3 is CASSSQGAYNEQFF. CDR3 coding DNA: TGTGCCAGCAGTTCACAGGGAGCCTACAATGAGCAGTTCTTC.

The chain couples TRBV6-5 to TRBJ1-3; D is uncertain. The CDR3 length is 16 residues. Trimming left V 3 bases short and J 0 bases short, with 12 bases between. The germline gives CDR1 MNHEY, CDR2 SVGAGI. CDR3 nucleotide sequence: TGTGCCAGCAGTTATAATATGGGCTCCTCTGGAAACACCATATATTTT. Protein sequence: CASSYNMGSSGNTIYF.

The rearrangement joins TRBV7-8 to TRBJ1-2, with a weak D call TRBD1 (5 bases). Deletions cut 7 bases from V and 8 bases from J, with 17 bases between. Looked up from germline, CDR1 is SGHVS and CDR2 is FQNEAQ. The CDR3 runs 13 residues. This CDR3 reads CASTYEGARGYTF. CDR3 coding DNA: TGTGCCAGCACCTATGAAGGGGCGAGAGGCTACACCTTC.

The V call is TRBV27, the J call TRBJ1-2, with 8 bases lining up with TRBD1. CDR3 length: 13 residues. Germline-derived CDR1 and CDR2 are MNHEY and SMNVEV (reference sequence). The V segment lost 7 bases and the J segment 4 bases; nucleotides outside the gene matches: 5. CDR3 protein: CASTSGQGYGYTF. The DNA of the CDR3 is TGTGCCAGCACTTCCGGACAGGGCTATGGCTACACCTTC.

The J gene is TRBJ2-3, the V gene TRBV7-9; D possibly corresponds to TRBD2 (6 bases). The CDR3 length is 16 residues. Germline V lookup: CDR1 SEHNR, CDR2 FQNEAQ (reference sequence). The V gene lost 0 bases and the J gene lost 2 bases, with 12 bases spanning the gap. The CDR3, as DNA: TGTGCCAGCAGCTTAGCTAGCGGTGGGATCACAGATACGCAGTATTTT. Translated: CASSLASGGITDTQYF.

CDR3 DNA: TGTGCCAGCAGGGGCCCAAACTATGGCTACACCTTC. The encoded protein is CASRGPNYGYTF. The chain combines TRBV6-5 with TRBJ1-2; D is uncertain. CDR1 MNHEY and CDR2 SVGAGI come from the germline V gene. V was clipped by 6 bases and J by 2 bases, with 7 bases between them. The CDR3 has 12 residues.

The gene calls are TRBV7-2 and TRBJ1-1; D remains ambiguous. Germline CDR1 reads SGHTA; CDR2 reads FQGNSA. V lost 2 bases to trimming and J lost 1 base, with 5 bases between them. The CDR3 extends over 13 amino acids. CDR3 sequence reads: CASSLYRNTEAFF. The DNA for the CDR3 is TGTGCCAGCAGCTTATATAGGAACACTGAAGCTTTCTTT. Combining the CDR3 with reference TRBV7-2 and TRBJ1-1 gives the whole variable domain GAGVSQSPSNKVTEKGKDVELRCDPISGHTALYWYRQSLGQGLEFLIYFQGNSAPDKSGLPSDRFSAERTGGSVSTLTIQRTQQEDSAVYLCASSLYRNTEAFFGQGTRLTVV.

The J gene is TRBJ2-7, the V gene TRBV5-6; D gene unclear. V was cut by 3 bases and J by 3 bases, with 13 bases left in between. This CDR3 contains 14 residues. Germline loops: CDR1 SGHDT, CDR2 YYEEEE. This CDR3 reads CASSSPLDRYEQYF. The CDR3, as DNA: TGTGCCAGCAGCTCGCCGTTAGATCGCTACGAGCAGTACTTC.

The rearrangement uses TRBV5-4 and TRBJ1-2; D remains ambiguous. Germline V gene sequence: CDR1 SGHNT, CDR2 YYREEE (reference sequence). This CDR3 has 13 amino acids. Trimming pared 2 bases from V and 2 bases from J, leaving 7 bases between. DNA for the CDR3: TGTGCCAGCAGCTTTGAGGAAAACTATGGCTACACCTTC. Its translation: CASSFEENYGYTF. Combining the CDR3 with reference TRBV5-4 and TRBJ1-2 gives the whole variable domain ETGVTQSPTHLIKTRGQQVTLRCSSQSGHNTVSWYQQALGQGPQFIFQYYREEENGRGNFPPRFSGLQFPNYSSELNVNALELDDSALYLCASSFEENYGYTFGSGTRLTVV.